This T cell receptor (beta chain) was found in a study of T cell responses to AZD1222 COVID-19 vaccine. Measured with immunoSEQ multiplex PCR; TCRdb has only the in-frame clones, and not every one. Here the sample spans 95,000 to 150,000 clones, 89% being singletons. V lost 0 bases and J lost 2, with 10 bases in between. The CDR3 runs 15 residues. The germline CDR1 and CDR2 sequences are LNHNV and YYDKDF (reference sequence). The sample was peripheral blood, taken on day 0 of AZD1222 vaccination. The sequence came from an adult in good health. The chain has TRBV15 and TRBJ2-5, with D uncertain. The CDR3 DNA reads as TGTGCCACCAGCAGAGATCGGGCGTCACAAGAGACCCAGTACTTC. Translated, it gives CATSRDRASQETQYF.